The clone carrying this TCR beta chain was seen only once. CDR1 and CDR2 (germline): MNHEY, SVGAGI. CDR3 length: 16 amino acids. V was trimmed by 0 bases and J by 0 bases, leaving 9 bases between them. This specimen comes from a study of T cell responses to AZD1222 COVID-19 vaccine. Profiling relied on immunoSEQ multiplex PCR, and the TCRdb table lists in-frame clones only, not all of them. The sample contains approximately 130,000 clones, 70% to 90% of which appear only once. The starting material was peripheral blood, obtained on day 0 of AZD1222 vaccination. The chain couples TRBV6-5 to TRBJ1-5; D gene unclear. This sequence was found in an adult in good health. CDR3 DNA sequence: TGTGCCAGCAGTTACTCCCAGGCCTATAGCAATCAGCCCCAGCATTTT. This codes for CASSYSQAYSNQPQHF.